A single sample is the source of the 31 T cell receptor beta chains below, sequenced in a study of CD8 T cells in Susac syndrome. Roughly 0.5 to 1 ug RNA was reverse transcribed with random hexamers. In TCRdb, the immunoSEQ multiplex PCR reads were re-called with MiXCR into one record per CDR3 protein. The table lists about 76,000 distinct CDR3 sequences, about 93% of them singletons. Material: CD8+ T cells from PBMCs. Receptor source: a human donor with Susac syndrome.

The chain employs TRBV27 and TRBJ1-2; 11 bases are shared with TRBD1. The CDR3 has 13 residues. Trimming removed 11 bases from V and 8 bases from J; junction bases left unmatched: 10. Germline CDR1 is MNHEY and CDR2 is SMNVEV (reference sequence). Here the CDR3 DNA reads TGTGCCTCCTTTACGGGGACAGGGGGAGGCTACACCTTC. Its protein is CASFTGTGGGYTF.

The chain links TRBV28 to TRBJ2-1, with TRBD2 as a possible D gene (6 bases). CDR1 and CDR2 from the germline V gene are MDHEN and SYDVKM. Trimming left V 3 bases short and J 3 bases short, with 12 bases between. The CDR3 totals 15 residues. The CDR3: CASSFNGGHYNEQFF. The CDR3 bases are TGTGCCAGCAGTTTTAACGGGGGTCACTACAATGAGCAGTTCTTC.

The genes are TRBV12-3 or TRBV12-4 and TRBJ2-1; D unclear. This CDR3 contains 11 residues. V lost 6 bases and J 6 bases, leaving 6 bases between the germline ends. This CDR3 is CASRASNEQFF. The CDR3 DNA sequence: TGTGCCAGCAGGGCCTCCAATGAGCAGTTCTTC.

The rearrangement links TRBV18 to TRBJ1-1, with TRBD1 as a possible D gene (5 bases). Germline V gene lookup returns CDR1 KGHSH and CDR2 LQKENI. V was pared by 6 bases and J by 0 bases, with 14 bases between. The CDR3 extends over 15 amino acids. The CDR3 DNA reads as TGTGCCAGCTCCACCATGGGGACCCTGAACACTGAAGCTTTCTTT. Its protein is CASSTMGTLNTEAFF.

The sample holds one count of this clonotype. J is TRBJ1-2 and V is TRBV28; 7 nucleotides align to TRBD1. This CDR3 is 14 amino acids long. From germline, CDR1 is MDHEN and CDR2 SYDVKM. J lost 5 bases, V lost 4 bases, and 7 bases had no gene match. The CDR3 nucleotides are TGTGCCAGCAGTTGGCAGGGGGAAGGGTATGGCTACACCTTC. This translates into CASSWQGEGYGYTF.

The chain carries TRBV7-2 and TRBJ2-7, with 14 positions matching TRBD2. This CDR3 has 20 residues. CDR1 SGHTA and CDR2 FQGNSA come from the germline V gene. V was clipped by 0 bases and J by 3 bases; unmatched bases: 13. The CDR3 reads CASSLASDPGLAGESYEQYF. CDR3 DNA: TGTGCCAGCAGCTTAGCTTCGGATCCGGGACTAGCGGGAGAAAGCTACGAGCAGTACTTC.

This chain joins TRBV7-6 and TRBJ2-3; D gene ambiguous. With 5 bases removed from V and 7 bases from J, the gap between germline ends came to 13 bases. The CDR3 covers 13 residues. The V gene's germline CDR1 is SGHVS and CDR2 FNYEAQ. The CDR3 DNA sequence: TGTGCCAGCAGCCTCCTACTCGCAAATACGCAGTATTTT. This gives the protein CASSLLLANTQYF.

The V and J genes are TRBV6-6 and TRBJ2-7; a weak D match, TRBD2 (6 bases). The V gene lost 0 bases and the J gene lost 7 bases, with 16 bases spanning the gap. Germline V gives CDR1 MNHNY, CDR2 SVGAGI (reference sequence). The length of the CDR3 is 15 residues. CDR3 sequence reads: CASSYSRARGGEQYF. The DNA for the CDR3 is TGTGCCAGCAGTTACTCGAGGGCAAGGGGAGGAGAGCAGTACTTC.

V usage is TRBV19 and J usage is TRBJ2-1; D not certain. Trimming shortened V by 0 bases and J by 3 bases, and 15 bases separated the two germline ends. The CDR3 extends over 17 amino acids. Germline V gene lookup returns CDR1 LNHDA and CDR2 SQIVND (reference sequence). CDR3 bases: TGTGCCAGTAGTATAGACCCCCTTGGGTCTATCTACAATGAGCAGTTCTTC. This translates into CASSIDPLGSIYNEQFF.

The chain couples TRBV6-5 to TRBJ2-1; possibly TRBD1 for D (6 bases). V lost 0 bases and J lost 4, with 10 bases in between. The CDR3 loop spans 15 amino acids. Germline CDR1 and CDR2: MNHEY and SVGAGI. The CDR3 spells CASSYSGQRYNEQFF. The CDR3 DNA reads as TGTGCCAGCAGTTACTCAGGACAGCGATACAATGAGCAGTTCTTC.

The chain uses TRBV6-5 and TRBJ1-1, with D tentatively TRBD1 (5 bases). Trimming stripped 2 bases from V and 4 bases from J, with 14 bases between. This CDR3 is built from 15 residues. From germline, CDR1 is MNHEY and CDR2 SVGAGI. The CDR3 DNA follows: TGTGCCAGCAGTTACCCGACCAGGGTGGGCACTGAAGCTTTCTTT. Protein sequence: CASSYPTRVGTEAFF.

This chain uses TRBV6-2 or TRBV6-3 with TRBJ2-5, with D perhaps matching TRBD2 (5 bases). Germline V gene sequence: CDR1 MNHEY, CDR2 SVGEGT. The CDR3 has 14 residues. The V end was cut by 6 bases, the J end by 4 bases, with 15 bases between. CDR3 bases: TGTGCCAGCAGCGGACCGAGCGGTCCAGAGACCCAGTACTTC. Amino acids: CASSGPSGPETQYF.

The rearrangement uses TRBV29-1 and TRBJ1-1; maybe TRBD1 (6 bases). The CDR3 consists of 12 residues. Looked up from germline, CDR1 is SQVTM and CDR2 is ANQGSEA. V lost 3 bases and J lost 4, with 9 bases in between. CDR3 in amino acids: CSVDPGATEAFF. In DNA, the CDR3 is TGCAGCGTTGATCCAGGGGCCACTGAAGCTTTCTTT.

The rearrangement links TRBV4-1 to TRBJ2-7, with TRBD1 matching 7 bases. The CDR3 is 16 residues long. The junction had 7 bases not matched to a gene; V was cut back by 0 bases and J by 2 bases. Germline CDR1 reads MGHRA; CDR2 reads YSYEKL. CDR3 DNA sequence: TGCGCCAGCAGCCAAGATAGGACAGGCCACCCCTACGAGCAGTACTTC. Translation gives CASSQDRTGHPYEQYF.

The V and J genes are TRBV27 and TRBJ2-2; D is unresolved. The germline CDR1 and CDR2 sequences are MNHEY and SMNVEV (reference sequence). Trimming left V 6 bases short and J 0 bases short, with 11 bases between. The CDR3 runs 15 residues. This chain's CDR3 is CASSVGRANTGELFF. The CDR3 DNA is TGTGCCAGCAGCGTCGGACGGGCGAACACCGGGGAGCTGTTTTTT.

The V and J genes are TRBV30 and TRBJ2-7, with no clear D. This CDR3 comprises 13 residues. Germline V gene data show CDR1 as GTSNPN and CDR2 as SVGIG (reference sequence). V was shortened by 1 base and J by 3 bases, with 10 bases between the two germline ends. CDR3 nucleotides: TGTGCCTGGAGTGGAATACGGGTCTACGAGCAGTACTTC. Its protein is CAWSGIRVYEQYF.

This clonotype came up once. The rearrangement uses TRBV6-5 and TRBJ1-2; tentatively, D is TRBD1 (6 bases). V gave up 5 bases and J gave up 3 bases, with 10 bases separating them. Germline values: CDR1 MNHEY, CDR2 SVGAGI. CDR3 size: 13 residues. Here the CDR3 DNA reads TGTGCCAGCAGTCGCGACAGGCACTATGGCTACACCTTC. Protein sequence: CASSRDRHYGYTF.

The chain's CDR3 is CASSLRVGTGGNEQFF. CDR3 in DNA: TGTGCCAGCAGCTTAAGAGTGGGGACAGGGGGCAATGAGCAGTTCTTC. The chain carries TRBV11-1 and TRBJ2-1, with 11 bases matching TRBD1. The CDR3 has 16 residues. The germline CDR1 and CDR2 sequences are SGHAT and FQDESV (reference sequence). Trimming cost V 2 bases and J 6 bases; bases outside gene matches: 6. Looking up the rest from reference TRBV11-1 and TRBJ2-1 gives the full variable domain: EAEVAQSPRYKITEKSQAVAFWCDPISGHATLYWYRQILGQGPELLVQFQDESVVDDSQLPKDRFSAERLKGVDSTLKIQPAELGDSAMYLCASSLRVGTGGNEQFFGPGTRLTVL.

The chain couples TRBV20-1 to TRBJ2-1, with 8 bases fitting TRBD1. Germline V gene data show CDR1 as DFQATT and CDR2 as SNEGSKA (reference sequence). The CDR3 extends over 16 amino acids. V trimming: 3 bases; J trimming: 4 bases; junction bases outside the gene matches: 11. CDR3 region: CSASGNDRGLYNEQFF. CDR3 coding DNA: TGCAGTGCTAGTGGGAACGACAGGGGATTATACAATGAGCAGTTCTTC.

The rearrangement uses TRBV6-2 or TRBV6-3 and TRBJ2-3; perhaps TRBD2 as D (6 bases). The CDR3 spans 15 residues. Per the germline V gene, CDR1 is MNHEY and CDR2 is SVGEGT. V lost 1 base and J lost 1, with 9 bases in between. CDR3 nucleotides: TGTGCCAGCAGTTACTGGGAGGAGGGCACAGATACGCAGTATTTT. As protein: CASSYWEEGTDTQYF.

V gene TRBV20-1 combines with J gene TRBJ2-7, with 7 bases that match TRBD1. This CDR3 spans 15 amino acids. J gave up 1 base and V 6 bases, and 12 bases lay outside the gene matches. Germline CDR1 and CDR2: DFQATT and SNEGSKA (reference sequence). The CDR3 nucleotides read TGCAGTGCCTCCTCCCCGGGACAGTCATCCTACGAGCAGTACTTC. Translation: CSASSPGQSSYEQYF.

V usage is TRBV27 and J usage is TRBJ2-7; maybe TRBD1 (6 bases). The CDR3 loop spans 18 amino acids. From germline, CDR1 is MNHEY and CDR2 SMNVEV (reference sequence). Trimming cost V 5 bases and J 5 bases, with 28 bases left between them. In DNA, the CDR3 is TGTGCCAGCAGTCCCAGGCTCGTACAGGGCATAGTTACGGACGAGCAGTACTTC. Protein sequence: CASSPRLVQGIVTDEQYF.

J is TRBJ2-2 and V is TRBV10-1; perhaps TRBD1 as D (5 bases). In germline, CDR1 is WNHNN, CDR2 SYGVQD (reference sequence). The CDR3 is made up of 15 amino acids. The V end lost 5 bases, the J end lost 0 bases, and 10 bases lay between the germline ends. The CDR3 loop reads CASSRDSSNTGELFF. The CDR3 region has the DNA TGCGCCAGCAGTAGAGACAGTTCGAACACCGGGGAGCTGTTTTTT.

The CDR3 spells CASIPGQGLNEQFF. The CDR3 DNA reads as TGTGCCAGCATCCCGGGACAGGGTCTCAATGAGCAGTTCTTC. The rearrangement links TRBV2 to TRBJ2-1; 9 bases fit TRBD1. In germline, CDR1 is SNHLY, CDR2 FYNNEI. The CDR3 is made up of 14 amino acids. Losses at the gene ends were 7 bases for V and 6 bases for J; bases not matched to a gene: 7.

The chain combines TRBV2 with TRBJ2-1; 8 positions agree with TRBD1. The CDR3 spans 18 residues. With V trimmed by 0 bases and J by 2 bases, 9 bases remained unmatched. Germline CDR1 is SNHLY and CDR2 is FYNNEI. The CDR3 DNA reads as TGTGCCAGCAGTGAAGCGCTTGGACAGGGAGTAACCTACAATGAGCAGTTCTTC. Its protein is CASSEALGQGVTYNEQFF.

This clonotype is a singleton in its sample. The chain has TRBV7-8 and TRBJ1-2; D might be TRBD1 (6 bases). The CDR3 covers 14 residues. Germline V gene sequence: CDR1 SGHVS, CDR2 FQNEAQ. V was shortened by 5 bases and J by 8 bases, with 18 bases between the two germline ends. CDR3 sequence (DNA): TGTGCCAGCAGCCCTACCAGAGGGGGGAGGGGCTACACCTTC. Translating gives CASSPTRGGRGYTF.

The V and J genes are TRBV11-2 and TRBJ2-1, with TRBD2 identical over 11 bases. The V segment lost 5 bases and the J segment 8 bases; nucleotides outside the gene matches: 11. Per the germline V gene, CDR1 is SGHAT and CDR2 is FQNNGV. CDR3 length equals 16 residues. The CDR3 spells CASSPVIAGGLHEQFF. The CDR3 DNA reads TGTGCCAGCAGCCCTGTAATAGCGGGGGGGCTTCATGAGCAGTTCTTC. The full variable domain, completed using reference TRBV11-2 and TRBJ2-1, is EAGVAQSPRYKIIEKRQSVAFWCNPISGHATLYWYQQILGQGPKLLIQFQNNGVVDDSQLPKDRFSAERLKGVDSTLKIQPAKLEDSAVYLCASSPVIAGGLHEQFFGPGTRLTVL.

The V call is TRBV7-2, the J call TRBJ2-1, with TRBD2 matching over 9 bases. V shed 3 bases and J 8 bases; nucleotides not matched to a gene: 11. The CDR3 totals 16 residues. The germline gives CDR1 SGHTA, CDR2 FQGNSA. The CDR3 sequence is CASSFRPSGKVDEQFF. The CDR3 DNA reads as TGTGCCAGCAGCTTTCGCCCTAGCGGGAAAGTCGATGAGCAGTTCTTC.

This clonotype was counted once. V usage is TRBV12-3 or TRBV12-4 and J usage is TRBJ1-5; no firm D call. The length of the CDR3 is 14 residues. The V end was cut by 5 bases, the J end by 9 bases, with 17 bases between. The CDR3 nucleotides are TGTGCCAGCAGTAGTGACTCAGGTCCGGGGCCCCAGCATTTT. The encoded protein is CASSSDSGPGPQHF.

The genes are TRBV19 and TRBJ2-1; D may be TRBD1 or TRBD2 (5 bases each). V was clipped by 5 bases and J by 0 bases, with 20 bases between them. The CDR3 runs to 18 residues. Germline loops: CDR1 LNHDA, CDR2 SQIVND (reference sequence). The CDR3: CASSGGSLVMSSYNEQFF. CDR3 sequence (DNA): TGTGCCAGTAGTGGGGGATCCCTAGTGATGAGCTCCTACAATGAGCAGTTCTTC.

This chain connects TRBV12-3 or TRBV12-4 to TRBJ2-7, with 14 bases aligning to TRBD2. The CDR3 is 14 residues long. After removal of 4 bases from V and 12 bases from J, the junction contained 8 bases not matched to a gene. The CDR3 nucleotides are TGTGCCAGCAGTTCCGGGACTAGCGGGAGCGAACGGTACTTC. As protein: CASSSGTSGSERYF.